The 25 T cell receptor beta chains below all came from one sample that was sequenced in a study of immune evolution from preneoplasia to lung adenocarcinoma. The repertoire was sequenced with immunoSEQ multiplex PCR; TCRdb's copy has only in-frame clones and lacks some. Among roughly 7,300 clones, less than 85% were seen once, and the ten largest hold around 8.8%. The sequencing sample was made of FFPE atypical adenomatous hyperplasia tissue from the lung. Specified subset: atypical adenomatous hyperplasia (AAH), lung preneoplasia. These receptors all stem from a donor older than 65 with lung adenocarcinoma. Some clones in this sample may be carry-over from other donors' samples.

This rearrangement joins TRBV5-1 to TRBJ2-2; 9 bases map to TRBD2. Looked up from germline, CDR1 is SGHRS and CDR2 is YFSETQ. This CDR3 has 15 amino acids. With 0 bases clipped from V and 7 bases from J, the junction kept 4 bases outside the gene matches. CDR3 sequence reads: CASSLVSGGNGELFF. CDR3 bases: TGCGCCAGCAGCTTGGTTAGCGGGGGAAACGGGGAGCTGTTTTTT.

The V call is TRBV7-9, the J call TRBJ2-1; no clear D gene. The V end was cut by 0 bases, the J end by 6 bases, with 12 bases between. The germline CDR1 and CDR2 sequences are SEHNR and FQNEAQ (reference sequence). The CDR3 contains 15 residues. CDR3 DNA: TGTGCCAGCAGCTTAGCGCCGATAGCTACCAATGAGCAGTTCTTC. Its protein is CASSLAPIATNEQFF. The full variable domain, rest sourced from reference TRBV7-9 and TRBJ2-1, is DTGVSQNPRHKITKRGQNVTFRCDPISEHNRLYWYRQTLGQGPEFLTYFQNEAQLEKSRLLSDRFSAERPKGSFSTLEIQRTEQGDSAMYLCASSLAPIATNEQFFGPGTRLTVL.

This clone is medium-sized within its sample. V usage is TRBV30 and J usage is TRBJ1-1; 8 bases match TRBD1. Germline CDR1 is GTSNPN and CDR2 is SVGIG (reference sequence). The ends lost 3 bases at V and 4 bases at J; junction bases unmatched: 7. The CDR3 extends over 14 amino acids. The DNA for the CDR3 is TGTGCCTGGAGAAACAGGGGGAAGTTCACTGAAGCTTTCTTT. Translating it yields CAWRNRGKFTEAFF. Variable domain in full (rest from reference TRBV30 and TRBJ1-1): SQTIHQWPATLVQPVGSPLSLECTVEGTSNPNLYWYRQAAGRGLQLLFYSVGIGQISSEVPQNLSASRPQDRQFILSSKKLLLSDSGFYLCAWRNRGKFTEAFFGQGTRLTVV.

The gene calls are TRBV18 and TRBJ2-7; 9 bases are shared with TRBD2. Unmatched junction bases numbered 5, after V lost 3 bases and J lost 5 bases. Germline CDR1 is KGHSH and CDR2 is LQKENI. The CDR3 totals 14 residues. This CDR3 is CASSPLAGENEQYF. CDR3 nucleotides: TGTGCCAGCTCACCTTTAGCGGGGGAGAACGAGCAGTACTTC.

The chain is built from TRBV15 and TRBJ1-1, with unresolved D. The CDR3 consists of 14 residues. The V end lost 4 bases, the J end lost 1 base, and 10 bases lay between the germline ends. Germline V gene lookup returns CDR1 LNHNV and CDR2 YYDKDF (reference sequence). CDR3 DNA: TGTGCCACCAGCATCAGCCGGGGGAACACTGAAGCTTTCTTT. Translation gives CATSISRGNTEAFF.

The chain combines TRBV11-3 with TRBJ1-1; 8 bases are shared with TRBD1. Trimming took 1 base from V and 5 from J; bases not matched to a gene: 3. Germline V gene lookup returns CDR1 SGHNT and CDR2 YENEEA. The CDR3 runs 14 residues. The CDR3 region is CASSLGTGRTEAFF. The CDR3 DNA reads TGTGCCAGCAGCTTAGGGACAGGGCGGACTGAAGCTTTCTTT. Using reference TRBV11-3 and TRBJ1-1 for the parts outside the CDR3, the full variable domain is EAGVVQSPRYKIIEKKQPVAFWCNPISGHNTLYWYLQNLGQGPELLIRYENEEAVDDSQLPKDRFSAERLKGVDSTLKIQPAELGDSAVYLCASSLGTGRTEAFFGQGTRLTVV.

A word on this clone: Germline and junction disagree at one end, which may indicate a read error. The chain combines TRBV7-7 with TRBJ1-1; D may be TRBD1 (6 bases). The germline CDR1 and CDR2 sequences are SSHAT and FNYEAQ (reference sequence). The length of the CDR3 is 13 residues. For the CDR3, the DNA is TGTGCTAGCAGCCAGGACAGGAACACTGAAGCTTTCTTT. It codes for CASSQDRNTEAFF.

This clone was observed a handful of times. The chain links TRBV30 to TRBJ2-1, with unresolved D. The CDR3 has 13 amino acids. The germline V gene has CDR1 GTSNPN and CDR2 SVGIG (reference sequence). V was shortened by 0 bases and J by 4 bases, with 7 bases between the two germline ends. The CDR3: CAWSVSTYNEQFF. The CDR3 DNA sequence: TGTGCCTGGAGTGTGTCCACTTACAATGAGCAGTTCTTC.

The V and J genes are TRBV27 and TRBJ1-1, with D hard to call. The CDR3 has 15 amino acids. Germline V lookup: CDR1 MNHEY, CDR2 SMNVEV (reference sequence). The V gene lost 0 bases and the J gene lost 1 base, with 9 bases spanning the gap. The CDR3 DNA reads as TGTGCCAGCAGTTTATCCTGGACTGCGAACACTGAAGCTTTCTTT. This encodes CASSLSWTANTEAFF.

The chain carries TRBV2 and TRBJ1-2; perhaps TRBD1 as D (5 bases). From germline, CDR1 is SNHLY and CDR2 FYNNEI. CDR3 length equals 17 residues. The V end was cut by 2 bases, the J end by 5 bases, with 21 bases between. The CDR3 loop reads CASSETTGTGRHYGYTF. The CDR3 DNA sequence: TGTGCCAGCAGTGAAACGACCGGGACGGGACGACATTATGGCTACACCTTC.

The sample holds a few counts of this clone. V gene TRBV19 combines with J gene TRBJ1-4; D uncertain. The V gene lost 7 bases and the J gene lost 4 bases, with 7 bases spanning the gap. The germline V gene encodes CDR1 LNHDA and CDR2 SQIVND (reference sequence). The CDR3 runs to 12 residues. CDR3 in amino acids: CASTQDNEKLFF. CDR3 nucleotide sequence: TGTGCCAGTACCCAGGATAATGAAAAACTGTTTTTT.

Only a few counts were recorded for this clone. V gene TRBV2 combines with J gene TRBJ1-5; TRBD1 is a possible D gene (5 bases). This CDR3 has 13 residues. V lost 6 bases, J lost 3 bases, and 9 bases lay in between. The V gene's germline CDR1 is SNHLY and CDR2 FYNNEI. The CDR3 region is CASSDSFNQPQHF. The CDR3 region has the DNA TGTGCCAGCAGCGACAGTTTCAATCAGCCCCAGCATTTT.

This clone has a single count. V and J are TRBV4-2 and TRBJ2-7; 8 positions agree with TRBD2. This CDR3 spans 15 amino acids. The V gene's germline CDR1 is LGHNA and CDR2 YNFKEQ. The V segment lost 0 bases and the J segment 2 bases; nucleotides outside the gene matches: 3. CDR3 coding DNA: TGTGCCAGCAGCCAAGATAGGACTAGCACCTACGAGCAGTACTTC. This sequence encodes CASSQDRTSTYEQYF.

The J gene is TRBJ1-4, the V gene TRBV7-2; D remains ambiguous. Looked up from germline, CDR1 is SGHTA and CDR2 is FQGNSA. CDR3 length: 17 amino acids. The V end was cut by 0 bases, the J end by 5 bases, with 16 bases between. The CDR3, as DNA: TGTGCCAGCAGCTTAGCAGGAGGAGGGCGAGGGAATGAAAAACTGTTTTTT. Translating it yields CASSLAGGGRGNEKLFF.

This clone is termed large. The CDR3 region is CSDHRAGGYTF. The DNA of the CDR3 is TGCAGCGACCACAGGGCGGGTGGCTACACCTTC. This chain links TRBV29-1 with TRBJ1-2, with a tentative D call TRBD1 (6 bases). V gave up 7 bases and J gave up 7 bases, with 13 bases separating them. The CDR3 totals 11 residues. Germline V gives CDR1 SQVTM, CDR2 ANQGSEA.

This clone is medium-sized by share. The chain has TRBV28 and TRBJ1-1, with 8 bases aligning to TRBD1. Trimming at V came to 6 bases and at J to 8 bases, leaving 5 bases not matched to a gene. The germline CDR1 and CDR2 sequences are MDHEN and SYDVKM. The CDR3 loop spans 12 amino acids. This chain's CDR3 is CASSSGTGEAFF. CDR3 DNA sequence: TGTGCCAGCAGCTCCGGGACAGGAGAAGCTTTCTTT.

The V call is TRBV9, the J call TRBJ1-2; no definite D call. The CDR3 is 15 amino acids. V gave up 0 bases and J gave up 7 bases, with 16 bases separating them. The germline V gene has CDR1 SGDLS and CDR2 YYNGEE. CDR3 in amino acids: CASSVVGTQSGGYTF. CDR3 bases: TGTGCCAGCAGCGTAGTGGGAACTCAATCGGGTGGCTACACCTTC.

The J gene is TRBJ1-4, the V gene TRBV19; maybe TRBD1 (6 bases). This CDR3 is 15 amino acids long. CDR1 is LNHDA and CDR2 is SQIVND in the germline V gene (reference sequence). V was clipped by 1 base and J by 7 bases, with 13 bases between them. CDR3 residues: CASSIGDTGGEKLFF. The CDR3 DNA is TGTGCCAGTAGTATAGGGGACACAGGAGGTGAAAAACTGTTTTTT.

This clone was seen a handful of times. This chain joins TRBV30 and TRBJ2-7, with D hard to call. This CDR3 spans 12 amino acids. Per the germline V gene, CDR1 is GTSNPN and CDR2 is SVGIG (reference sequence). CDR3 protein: CAYSGLSYEQYF. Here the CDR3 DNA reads TGTGCATATTCGGGCCTCTCCTACGAGCAGTACTTC. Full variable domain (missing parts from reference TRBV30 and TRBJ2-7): SQTIHQWPATLVQPVGSPLSLECTVEGTSNPNLYWYRQAAGRGLQLLFYSVGIGQISSEVPQNLSASRPQDRQFILSSKKLLLSDSGFYLCAYSGLSYEQYFGPGTRLTVT.

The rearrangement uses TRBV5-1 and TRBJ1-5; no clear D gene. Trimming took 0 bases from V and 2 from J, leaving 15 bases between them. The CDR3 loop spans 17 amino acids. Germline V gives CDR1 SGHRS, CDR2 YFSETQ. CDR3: CASSLDGLVGGNQPQHF. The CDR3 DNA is TGCGCCAGCAGCTTGGACGGTTTGGTTGGAGGCAATCAGCCCCAGCATTTT.

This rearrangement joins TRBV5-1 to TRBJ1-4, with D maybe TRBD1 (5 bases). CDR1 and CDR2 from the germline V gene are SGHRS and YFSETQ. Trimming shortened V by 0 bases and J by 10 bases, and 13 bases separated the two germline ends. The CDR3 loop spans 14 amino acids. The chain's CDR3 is CASSLDQGGVKLFF. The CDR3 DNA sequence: TGCGCCAGCAGCTTGGATCAGGGAGGGGTAAAACTGTTTTTT.

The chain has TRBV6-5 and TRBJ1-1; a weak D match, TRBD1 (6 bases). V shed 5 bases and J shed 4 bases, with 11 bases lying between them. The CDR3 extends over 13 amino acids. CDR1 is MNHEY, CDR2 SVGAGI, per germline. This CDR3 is CASSKQGITEAFF. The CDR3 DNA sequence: TGTGCCAGCAGTAAACAGGGAATCACTGAAGCTTTCTTT.

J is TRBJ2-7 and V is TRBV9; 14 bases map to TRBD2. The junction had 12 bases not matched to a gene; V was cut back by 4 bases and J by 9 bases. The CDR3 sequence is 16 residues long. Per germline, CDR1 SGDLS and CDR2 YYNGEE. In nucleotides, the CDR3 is TGTGCCAGCAGCCCAACGGGGACTAGCGGGAGTGGATGGCAGTACTTC. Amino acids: CASSPTGTSGSGWQYF.

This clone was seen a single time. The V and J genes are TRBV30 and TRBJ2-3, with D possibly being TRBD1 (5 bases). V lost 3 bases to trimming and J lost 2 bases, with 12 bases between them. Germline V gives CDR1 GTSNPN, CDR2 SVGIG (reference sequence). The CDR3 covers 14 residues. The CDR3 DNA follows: TGTGCCTGGAGGGCAGGGTACGACACAGATACGCAGTATTTT. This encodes CAWRAGYDTDTQYF.

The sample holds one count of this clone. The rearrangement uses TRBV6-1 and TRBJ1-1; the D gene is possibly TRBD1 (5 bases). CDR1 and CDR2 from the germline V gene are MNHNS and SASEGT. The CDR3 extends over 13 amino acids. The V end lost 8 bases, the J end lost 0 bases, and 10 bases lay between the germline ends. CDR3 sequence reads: CASHQGLNTEAFF. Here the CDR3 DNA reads TGTGCCAGCCACCAGGGATTGAACACTGAAGCTTTCTTT.